This T cell receptor beta chain emerged from a study of blood T cells in healthy people across ages (dated by TCRdb to between 2015 and 2017). With regard to the full study: In model experiments, template switching captured roughly one uniquely barcoded TCR beta cDNA molecule for every two T cells. Two additional independent replicas of 1 million unique cDNA reads from the same blood draw were analyzed for two donors (one aged 18 to 29 and one aged 80 or older). Four age groups were formed from the donors: young (average about 16 years), middle-aged (less than 40), aged (around 68) and long-lived (more than 75). The study measured age-related changes in TCR beta repertoire diversity using deep sequencing normalized with unique cDNA molecular identifiers. Here is what the overall study found, with its caveats: Total diversity estimates from one million sequenced T cells were considered lower bounds and underestimates. Compared with the aged group, more naive CD4+ T cells, fewer expanded clones and increased TCR diversity were shown by the long-lived group, suggesting age selection. As age increased, observed TCR beta diversity per million T cells dropped in a roughly linear way, and a significant reduction was already evident by age about 36. Because donor CMV infection status was unknown, age-related changes in expanded clonotypes were potentially confounded. Since profiling was done on bulk unsorted PBMCs, naive and antigen-experienced compartments could not be conclusively compared. Observed TCR beta diversity correlated strongly with the percentage of naive T cells measured by flow cytometry.

About this clonotype itself: Its recognized antigen is unknown. There are no base qualities to consult, and no much larger clone falls within one base.

In the germline V gene, CDR1 corresponds to MGHRA and CDR2 to YSYEKL. V is shortened by 8 bases, J by 2 bases, and the region joining them spans 22 bases. The CDR3 holds 17 amino acids from the cysteine to the phenylalanine. Only the CDR3 portion is preserved as DNA: 51 bases, with reading frame beginning at the first base. The donors were roughly 40 Caucasian individuals from Russia, aged roughly 6 to 100 years, who were systemically healthy. Each donor gave around 9 milliliters of peripheral blood, collected into EDTA-treated Vacutainer tubes. PBMCs were isolated by Ficoll-Paque density-gradient centrifugation, with at least 6.5 million obtained per sample. Total RNA, at least 6 micrograms per sample, was extracted from PBMCs with Trizol reagent. For every donor, flow cytometry on a PBMC aliquot measured the percentage of naive CD45RAhigh/CD27high T cells. Library prep was done by 5' RACE. The instrument was an Illumina HiSeq 2500. A second PCR of roughly 7 to 11 cycles was performed with a sample-barcoded 5' primer and a J-beta primer mix. A unique molecular identifier was introduced onto each TCR beta cDNA molecule by a template-switch 5' adaptor carrying 12 random nucleotides. Each sample yielded at least 3 million CDR3-containing paired-end reads. The Mint cDNA synthesis kit, primed by a TRBC-specific oligonucleotide, was used to synthesize first-strand cDNA from all RNA. Following uracil-DNA glycosylase treatment, a first 18-cycle PCR with universal primers M1SS and BC2_uni_R was performed on all cDNA. The source study handled its data this way. Each sample was normalized by randomly selecting 1 million high-quality reads, each carrying a distinct molecular identifier. Instead of being binned into consensus sequences, reads that shared molecular identifiers were thrown out. CDR3 identification, clonotype clustering and error correction used MiTCR with a Q25 quality threshold and the strictest error-elimination algorithm. A nonparametric unseen species model using Euler transformation provided a lower-bound estimate of total TCR beta diversity. TCRdb trimmed public reads at Q25 via fastp, called clones via MiXCR and kept in-frame beta chains. Identical CDR3 protein sequences are pooled into one entry, listed with their most common genes and DNA. These V and J calls originate from TCRdb's pipeline instead of the authors' own analysis. In all, the sample holds 800,000 to 1,300,000 distinct CDR3 sequences, and approximately 25% of those were seen once. The ten largest clonotypes hold 0.75% of the sample.

This sample was also put to use in a study of T cells of mothers and their children. Looking at the second paper: Donors were nine systemically healthy Caucasian individuals: three mothers and their six children. cDNA synthesis used all of the extracted RNA, with approximately 1.6 ug of RNA in each 15 ul reaction. In the second PCR, sample barcodes and 2-4 random nucleotides were introduced via the M1S primer. Over 8.5 million TCR beta CDR3 reads came from each mother, compared with roughly 2.8 million reads from each child. In both related and unrelated pairs, thymic selection shapes the output of TCR recombination in a similar way, with inherited differences having only a minor effect. Normalized repertoire overlap was always found to be slightly, but never significantly, higher in related mother-child pairs than in unrelated mother-child pairs. With a sensitivity of roughly 93 clones per million clonotypes, no persistent microchimeric T cell clones were detected. Deep NGS was used in the study to compare the TCR beta repertoires of mothers and children and to look for features that separate related mother-child pairs from unrelated individuals. On average, the children were roughly 12 +/- 4 years old, while the mothers were about 37 +/- 4 years old. After adapters were ligated using NEBNext reagents, the libraries underwent 100+100 nt paired-end sequencing on an Illumina HiSeq 2000. Mother and child libraries were prepared a month apart and sequenced in separate runs to prevent cross-contamination. Each donor had between roughly 450,000 and 2,300,000 distinct TCR beta clonotypes identified. Naive TCR beta clonotypes were estimated from low-frequency clonotypes matched to each donor's FACS-determined naive share, without sorting.

Input material: blood. This sequence uses TRBV4-1 and TRBJ2-1; the D segment is perhaps TRBD1 or TRBD2, each sharing 5 matched bases. The receptor was isolated from a girl aged 2-9 years in good health. At the DNA level, the sequence is TGCGCCAGCCAGGTTGAGGGACCCACCCATCCCTACAATGAGCAGTTCTTC. Translation gives CASQVEGPTHPYNEQFF.